One and the same sample provided the 6 T cell receptor beta chains below, sequenced in a study of blood T cell repertoires in COVID-19. The assay was immunoSEQ multiplex PCR, and TCRdb's table has in-frame clones only and misses some. The table has 300,000 to 400,000 clones, almost 85% seen once. Input material: peripheral blood. The receptor source for this set is a human donor in a cohort sampled during active COVID-19.

The gene calls are TRBV3-1 (or the pseudogene TRBV3-2) and TRBJ1-2, with 7 nucleotides matching TRBD1. With V trimmed by 3 bases and J by 3 bases, 4 bases remained unmatched. The CDR3 consists of 14 residues. CDR1 is LGHDT, CDR2 YNNKEL, per germline (reference sequence). CDR3 coding DNA: TGTGCCAGCAGCCATTTTGACAGGGACTATGGCTACACCTTC. This sequence encodes CASSHFDRDYGYTF.

This clone was seen a handful of times. This rearrangement joins TRBV5-1 to TRBJ2-1; 7 bases map to TRBD2. Germline CDR1 and CDR2: SGHRS and YFSETQ. This CDR3 contains 15 residues. The J segment lost 9 bases and the V segment lost 4 bases, leaving 13 bases of the junction unmatched. The CDR3 coding sequence is TGCGCCAGCAGCCCCCTTCGGACTAGTACGATTGAGCAGTTCTTC. Amino acids: CASSPLRTSTIEQFF.

The table lists this clone with a few counts. The chain is built from TRBV20-1 and TRBJ1-5; perhaps TRBD1 as D (6 bases). The CDR3 runs 13 residues. Trimming stripped 3 bases from V and 4 bases from J, with 10 bases between. Germline V CDR1 and CDR2: DFQATT, SNEGSKA (reference sequence). The CDR3 loop is CSASWTANQPQHF. The CDR3 DNA follows: TGCAGTGCTAGTTGGACAGCTAATCAGCCCCAGCATTTT.

This chain connects TRBV5-1 to TRBJ2-1; 8 nucleotides agree with TRBD1. This CDR3 spans 15 amino acids. With 3 bases clipped from V and 7 bases from J, the junction kept 9 bases outside the gene matches. Germline V lookup: CDR1 SGHRS, CDR2 YFSETQ. CDR3 amino acids: CASSYGQGRTNEQFF. CDR3 DNA: TGCGCCAGCAGCTACGGACAGGGTAGGACTAATGAGCAGTTCTTC.

V gene TRBV30 combines with J gene TRBJ2-7; 11 bases match TRBD2. Germline V gene data show CDR1 as GTSNPN and CDR2 as SVGIG (reference sequence). V lost 3 bases and J lost 3; bases outside the gene matches: 7. The CDR3 extends over 15 amino acids. In DNA, the CDR3 is TGTGCCTGGAGGCGTAGCGGGGGGGGAGTCTACGAGCAGTACTTC. The encoded protein is CAWRRSGGGVYEQYF.

V and J are TRBV20-1 and TRBJ1-1, with a possible D match to TRBD1 (5 bases). V was pared by 4 bases and J by 4 bases, with 7 bases between. In germline, CDR1 is DFQATT, CDR2 SNEGSKA (reference sequence). The CDR3 runs to 11 residues. For the CDR3, the DNA is TGCAGTGCTATCCAGGGCACTGAAGCTTTCTTT. Translating it yields CSAIQGTEAFF.